Listed here is a single T cell receptor (beta chain). The antigen is unknown. The CDR3 consists of 13 residues. CDR1 and CDR2 from the germline V gene are GTSNPN and SVGIG (reference sequence). V lost 2 bases and J lost 4, with 11 bases in between. This record belongs to a study of cytomegalovirus exposure and HLA in healthy donors. General study results and limits: The only immune exposure information that was available was CMV serostatus. Among TCR sequences, most were rare, though some public TCRs appeared in many donors. Later analysis identified 16,951 TCR beta sequences associated with HLA alleles, using a false discovery rate threshold of 0.05.

Despite likely unrecorded immune exposures, the donors were nominally healthy at the time of sampling. The study ran its PCR with 60 Vbeta and 13 Jbeta primers. TCRdb keeps only in-frame clones here, not all; method: immunoSEQ multiplex PCR. The sample lists about 160,000 clones, roughly 80% seen once, with around 1.3% in the top ten. The V and J genes are TRBV30 and TRBJ1-1; D ambiguous. The clonotype originates from a woman aged 45 to 65 in good health and CMV-seronegative. Sequences were obtained from PBMCs. The CDR3 loop reads CAWSRGMGTEAFF. The CDR3 DNA sequence: TGTGCCTGGAGTAGAGGAATGGGCACTGAAGCTTTCTTT.